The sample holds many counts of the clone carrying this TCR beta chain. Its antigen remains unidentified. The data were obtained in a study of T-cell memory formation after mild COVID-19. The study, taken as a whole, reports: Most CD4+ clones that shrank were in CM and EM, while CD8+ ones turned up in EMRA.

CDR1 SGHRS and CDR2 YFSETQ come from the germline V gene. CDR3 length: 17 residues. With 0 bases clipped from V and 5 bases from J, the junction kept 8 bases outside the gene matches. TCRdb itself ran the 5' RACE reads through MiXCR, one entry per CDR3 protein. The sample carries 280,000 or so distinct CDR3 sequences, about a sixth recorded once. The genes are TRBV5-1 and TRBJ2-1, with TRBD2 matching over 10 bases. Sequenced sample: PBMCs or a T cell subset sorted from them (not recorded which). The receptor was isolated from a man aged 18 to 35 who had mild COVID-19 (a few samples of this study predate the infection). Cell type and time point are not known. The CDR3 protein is CASSLVSSGGRNNEQFF. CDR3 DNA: TGCGCCAGCAGCTTGGTCTCTAGCGGGGGACGAAACAATGAGCAGTTCTTC.